This T cell receptor (beta chain) was sequenced for a study of cytomegalovirus exposure and HLA in healthy donors. Whole-study results and caveats: Beyond CMV serostatus, there was no information to go on about immune exposure. Prediction of most subjects' HLA-A and HLA-B alleles by TCR beta sequences was reportedly accurate. Donors belonging to an Asian-associated ancestry cluster reportedly showed fewer N-insertions in productive TCRs than the roughly 670-donor mean, according to what a later analysis found.

The germline V gene has CDR1 SGHRS and CDR2 YFSETQ. Trimming pared 6 bases from V and 1 base from J, leaving 11 bases between. The length of the CDR3 is 14 residues. The PCR employed 60 Vbeta primers together with 13 Jbeta primers. Assay: immunoSEQ multiplex PCR; the TCRdb copy retains only in-frame clones and omits some. This sample has about 150,000 clones, with 65% to 80% found just once. Sampled while nominally healthy, donors likely had unrecorded immune exposures. In the case of this clone: Antigen specificity is unknown.

This chain links TRBV5-1 with TRBJ1-3, with D unclear. The sample was PBMCs. This clonotype originated in a man aged 35-49 years in good health and CMV-seropositive. The CDR3 reads CASTPGGSGNTIYF. As DNA, the CDR3 is TGCGCCAGCACCCCGGGCGGGTCTGGAAACACCATATATTTT. The entire variable domain, with the rest obtained from reference TRBV5-1 and TRBJ1-3, is as follows: KAGVTQTPRYLIKTRGQQVTLSCSPISGHRSVSWYQQTPGQGLQFLFEYFSETQRNKGNFPGRFSGRQFSNSRSEMNVSTLELGDSALYLCASTPGGSGNTIYFGEGSWLTVV.